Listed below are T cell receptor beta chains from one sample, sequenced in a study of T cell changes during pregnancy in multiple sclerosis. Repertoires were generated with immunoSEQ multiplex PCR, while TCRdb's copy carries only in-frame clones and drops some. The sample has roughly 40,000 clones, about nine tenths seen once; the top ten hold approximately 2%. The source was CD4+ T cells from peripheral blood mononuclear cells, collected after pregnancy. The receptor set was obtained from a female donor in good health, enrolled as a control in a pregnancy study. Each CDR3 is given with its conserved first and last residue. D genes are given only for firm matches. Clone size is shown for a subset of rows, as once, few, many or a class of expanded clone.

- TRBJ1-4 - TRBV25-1 TGTGCCAGCAGTGAATCGGCTAATGAAAAACTGTTTTTT CASSESANEKLFF
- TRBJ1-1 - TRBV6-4 TGTGCCAGCAGTGCTGTTTGGGGGGTGAACACTGAAGCTTTCTTT CASSAVWGVNTEAFF
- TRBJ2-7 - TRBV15 TGTGCCACCAGCAGAGGACCCCGGGACGAGCAGTACTTC CATSRGPRDEQYF
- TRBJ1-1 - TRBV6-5 TGTGCCAGCAGTTACTCAACGGGGTTTAGTGAAGCTTTCTTT CASSYSTGFSEAFF
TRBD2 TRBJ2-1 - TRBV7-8 TGTGCCAGTAAACTAGCGGGAGGGTACAATGAGCAGTTCTTC CASKLAGGYNEQFF
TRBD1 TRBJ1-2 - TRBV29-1 TGCAGCGTTGGTAGGGGGCTCGGCGGCTACACCTTC CSVGRGLGGYTF
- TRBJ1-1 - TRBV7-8 TGTGCCAGCAGCTTTAAGGGAGGGACTGAAGCTTTCTTT CASSFKGGTEAFF
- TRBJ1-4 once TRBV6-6 TGTGCCAGCAGTTACGGGAGACGGACAGAAGAAAAACTGTTTTTT CASSYGRRTEEKLFF
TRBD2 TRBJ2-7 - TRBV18 TGTGCCAGCTCACCCGGGACTAGCGGGCACTACGAGCAGTACTTC CASSPGTSGHYEQYF
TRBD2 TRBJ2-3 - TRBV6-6 TGTGCCAGCAGTGCTAGCGGGGGGGATTGGGATACGCAGTATTTT CASSASGGDWDTQYF
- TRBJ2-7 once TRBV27 TGTGCCAGCAGGCCACTGGGCAGGGTACACGAGCAGTACTTC CASRPLGRVHEQYF
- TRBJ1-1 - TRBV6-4 TGTGCCAGCAGTCCAGATCTGAACACTGAAGCTTTCTTT CASSPDLNTEAFF
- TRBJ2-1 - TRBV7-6 TGTGCCAGCAGCTTACTTGGTCAGGGTATCGATGAGCAGTTCTTC CASSLLGQGIDEQFF
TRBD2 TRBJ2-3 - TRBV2 TGTGCCAGCAGTGATGCTAGCGGGGCCTATACGCAGTATTTT CASSDASGAYTQYF
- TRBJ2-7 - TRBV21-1 TGTGCCAGCACCCCCGGGGACAGGGGGTCCTACGAGCAGTACTTC CASTPGDRGSYEQYF
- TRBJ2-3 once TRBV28 TGTGCCAGCACCCCAGGGTTTTTGGAAGGATATACGCAGTATTTT CASTPGFLEGYTQYF
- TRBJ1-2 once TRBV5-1 TGCGCCAGCAGCTTGGGACAACCCATTAACTATGGCTACACCTTC CASSLGQPINYGYTF
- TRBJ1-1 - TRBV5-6 TGTGCCAGCAGCCGGGGGGGGGCGAACACTGAAGCTTTCTTT CASSRGGANTEAFF
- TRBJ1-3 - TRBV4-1 TGCGCCAGCAGCCAAGAGGACTATCGGGCCCAGAGAGGGCCTGGAAACACCATATATTTT CASSQEDYRAQRGPGNTIYF
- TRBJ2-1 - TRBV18 TGTGCCAGCTCACCAGCGTCAGGCCACCCTCTATACAATGAGCAGTTCTTC CASSPASGHPLYNEQFF
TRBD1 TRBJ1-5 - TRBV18 TGTGCCAGCTCAAGGGACAGGACTGGCAATCAGCCCCAGCATTTT CASSRDRTGNQPQHF
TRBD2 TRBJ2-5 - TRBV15 TGTGCCACCAGCGGGGGACTAGCGGGGAGGTACCAAGAGACCCAGTACTTC CATSGGLAGRYQETQYF
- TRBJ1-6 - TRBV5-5 TGTGCCAGCAACACAGGAATAGGAAGATCCTATAATTCACCCCTCCACTTT CASNTGIGRSYNSPLHF
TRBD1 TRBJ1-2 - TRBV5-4 TGTGCCAGCAGCTTCGGACAGGGTACAAACTATGGCTACACCTTC CASSFGQGTNYGYTF
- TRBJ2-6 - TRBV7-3 TGTGCCAGCAGGGGAGTCGGAGGGGCCAACGTCCTGACTTTC CASRGVGGANVLTF
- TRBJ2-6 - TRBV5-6 TGTGCCAGCAGCCGGGAGTGGGTCCTGACTTTC CASSREWVLTF
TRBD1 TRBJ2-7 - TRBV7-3 TGTGCCAGCAGCACCCGATCGGGACAGGGGGACTACGAGCAGTACTTC CASSTRSGQGDYEQYF
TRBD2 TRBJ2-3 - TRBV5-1 TGCGCCAGCAGCTTGGCCCCTAGCGGGGACAGTGAGGCGCAGTATTTT CASSLAPSGDSEAQYF
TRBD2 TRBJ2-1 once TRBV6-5 TGTGCCAGCCCCGTGCTAGCGGGGGCCCATGAGCAGTTCTTC CASPVLAGAHEQFF
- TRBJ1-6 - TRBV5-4 TGTGCCAGCAGCTTGGAATCAGTTGTAAATTCACCCCTCCACTTT CASSLESVVNSPLHF
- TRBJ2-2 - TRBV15 TGTGCCACCAGCAGAGAAGGGAGTGGAGGGGAGCTGTTTTTT CATSREGSGGELFF
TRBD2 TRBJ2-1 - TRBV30 TGTGCCTGGAGTGTACTGGGTGTAGCGGGCTCTTCCAATGAGCAGTTCTTC CAWSVLGVAGSSNEQFF
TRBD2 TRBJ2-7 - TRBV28 TGTGCCAGCAGTCAACTAGCGGGGGGGCGCGAGCAGTACTTC CASSQLAGGREQYF
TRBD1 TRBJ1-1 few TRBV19 TGTGCCGCCAGACAGGGTCGGAACACTGAAGCTTTCTTT CAARQGRNTEAFF
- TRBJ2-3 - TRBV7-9 TGTGCCAGAGGGGGTCCAGAAGCCGGCACAGATACGCAGTATTTT CARGGPEAGTDTQYF
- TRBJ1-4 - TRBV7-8 TGTGCCAGCAGCTTCCACAGGATTGAGAATGAAAAACTGTTTTTT CASSFHRIENEKLFF
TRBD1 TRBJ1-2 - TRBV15 TGTGCCACCAGGTCGACAGGGGTAGAGGCTAACTATGGCTACACCTTC CATRSTGVEANYGYTF
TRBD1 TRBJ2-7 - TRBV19 TGTGCCAGTAGTGCTACAGGGGTAGGGGCCTACGAGCAGTACTTC CASSATGVGAYEQYF
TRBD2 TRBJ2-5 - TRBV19 TGTGCCAGTAAAGCGCGGGGGGGATCGGAGACCCAGTACTTC CASKARGGSETQYF
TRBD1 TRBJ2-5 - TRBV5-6 TGTGCCAGCAGCTTGGGGGGACAGAGCAACCAAGAGACCCAGTACTTC CASSLGGQSNQETQYF
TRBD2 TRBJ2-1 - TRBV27 TGTGCCAGCAGTCCCCCGTTGGGCGAGACTAGCGGGAGTATGAATGAGCAGTTCTTC CASSPPLGETSGSMNEQFF
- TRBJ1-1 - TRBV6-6 TGTGCCAGCAGTTACCAGGGAATGAACACTGAAGCTTTCTTT CASSYQGMNTEAFF
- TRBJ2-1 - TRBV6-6 TGTGCCAGCAGTTATCCGGGGTTTGGTAATGAGCAGTTCTTC CASSYPGFGNEQFF
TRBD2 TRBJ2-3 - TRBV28 TGTGCCAGCAGTTTACAACTAGCGGGAGTGGGAGATACGCAGTATTTT CASSLQLAGVGDTQYF
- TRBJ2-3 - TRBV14 TGTGCCAGCAGCCGCGCAGATACGCAGTATTTT CASSRADTQYF
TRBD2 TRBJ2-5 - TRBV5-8 TGTGCCAGCAGCCCCTTCGGGGGGGGAAGCCAAGAGACCCAGTACTTC CASSPFGGGSQETQYF
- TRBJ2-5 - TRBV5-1 TGCGCCAGCAGCTTGGAAGCGGACAGAATCCAAGAGACCCAGTACTTC CASSLEADRIQETQYF